These 11 T cell receptor beta chains originate from one sample sequenced in a study of blood T cell repertoires in COVID-19. Assay used: immunoSEQ multiplex PCR; TCRdb lists only in-frame clones, some missing. The table has about 80,000 clones, about four fifths seen once. Sequences were obtained from peripheral blood. All receptors come from a human donor in a cohort sampled during active COVID-19.

The table lists this clone with a count of one. J is TRBJ2-1 and V is TRBV7-2; D possibly corresponds to TRBD2 (6 bases). This CDR3 region has 12 residues. Germline loops: CDR1 SGHTA, CDR2 FQGNSA. CDR3 sequence reads: CSTGLSIYEQFF. CDR3 nucleotide sequence: TGTTCCACGGGACTTAGTATTTATGAGCAGTTCTTC.

V usage is TRBV28 and J usage is TRBJ1-6; D gene uncertain. The CDR3 is made up of 16 amino acids. The V gene's germline CDR1 is MDHEN and CDR2 SYDVKM. Trimming cost V 2 bases and J 7 bases, with 15 bases left between them. The CDR3 is CASSLKRGHGNSPLHF. The DNA of the CDR3 is TGTGCCAGCAGTTTAAAGAGAGGCCACGGAAATTCACCCCTCCACTTT.

This chain uses TRBV27 with TRBJ2-7; 7 bases match TRBD1. The CDR3 has 13 residues. The germline CDR1 and CDR2 sequences are MNHEY and SMNVEV (reference sequence). Unmatched junction bases numbered 5, after V lost 3 bases and J lost 6 bases. For the CDR3, the DNA is TGTGCCAGCAGTTTTACAGGGGCCGCCGAGCAGTACGTC. The encoded protein is CASSFTGAAEQYV.

The chain links TRBV14 to TRBJ2-5, with 8 bases identical to TRBD2. V trimming: 1 base; J trimming: 8 bases; junction bases outside the gene matches: 6. The CDR3 length is 14 residues. The V gene's germline CDR1 is SGHDN and CDR2 FVKESK. The CDR3: CASSQVTSGATQYF. The CDR3 nucleotides are TGTGCCAGCAGCCAAGTAACTAGCGGTGCCACCCAGTACTTC.

The gene calls are TRBV14 and TRBJ1-2; tentative D call: TRBD1 (5 bases). The CDR3 spans 15 residues. Germline V lookup: CDR1 SGHDN, CDR2 FVKESK. Trimming removed 0 bases from V and 6 bases from J, with 14 bases in between. The CDR3 spells CASSQDLSGSNGYTF. The DNA for the CDR3 is TGTGCCAGCAGCCAAGACCTATCAGGGTCGAATGGCTACACCTTC. Combining the CDR3 with reference TRBV14 and TRBJ1-2 gives the whole variable domain EAGVTQFPSHSVIEKGQTVTLRCDPISGHDNLYWYRRVMGKEIKFLLHFVKESKQDESGMPNNRFLAERTGGTYSTLKVQPAELEDSGVYFCASSQDLSGSNGYTFGSGTRLTVV.

This clone occurred once. The genes are TRBV18 and TRBJ2-4; TRBD2 is a possible D gene (6 bases). Deletions cut 0 bases from V and 9 bases from J, with 12 bases between. Germline CDR1 and CDR2: KGHSH and LQKENI. The CDR3 has 14 residues. CDR3 region: CASSPPGTWGIQYF. In DNA form, the CDR3 reads TGTGCCAGCTCACCACCGGGGACTTGGGGCATTCAGTACTTC. Together with reference TRBV18 and TRBJ2-4, the CDR3 gives the full variable domain: NAGVMQNPRHLVRRRGQEARLRCSPMKGHSHVYWYRQLPEEGLKFMVYLQKENIIDESGMPKERFSAEFPKEGPSILRIQQVVRGDSAAYFCASSPPGTWGIQYFGAGTRLSVL.

The chain recombines TRBV21-1 with TRBJ2-2; TRBD2, as called in the table, went unchecked against the DNA. TRBV21-1 is a known pseudogene. There are 22 residues in the CDR3. CDR3 DNA sequence: TGTGCCAGCAGCAAAGCGCTGTACGGACAGGGGAAACGTCTAGCGGGGACCGGGGAGCTGTTTTTT. Translation gives CASSKALYGQGKRLAGTGELFF.

The V gene is TRBV13, the J gene TRBJ2-1; D is perhaps TRBD2 (5 bases). This CDR3 is 15 amino acids long. Per the germline V gene, CDR1 is PRHDT and CDR2 is FYEKMQ (reference sequence). Trimming removed 4 bases from V and 8 bases from J, with 18 bases in between. DNA for the CDR3: TGTGCCAGCAGCTCTGGTCTGTCGGGGATCCATGAGCAGTTCTTC. It encodes CASSSGLSGIHEQFF.

V is TRBV9 and J is TRBJ1-2; D perhaps matches TRBD1 (5 bases). The germline gives CDR1 SGDLS, CDR2 YYNGEE. The CDR3 covers 17 residues. With 2 bases removed from V and 5 bases from J, the gap between germline ends came to 22 bases. Here the CDR3 DNA reads TGTGCCAGCAGCGTTCTCATCGGGGGAGGGTCCCTTTATGGCTACACCTTC. It specifies CASSVLIGGGSLYGYTF.

This clone has a single count. The DNA of the CDR3 is TGTGCCAGTACCCCAACAGGGTCAGATACGCAGTATTTT. Protein sequence: CASTPTGSDTQYF. The chain joins TRBV19 to TRBJ2-3; D may be TRBD1 (6 bases). This CDR3 comprises 13 residues. V lost 7 bases to trimming and J lost 4 bases, with 12 bases between them. Germline CDR1 LNHDA, CDR2 SQIVND (reference sequence).

Note on this clone: The sample holds other DNA sequences that translate to the same CDR3. This rearrangement joins TRBV18 to TRBJ2-7; TRBD1 matches 7 bases. CDR1 is KGHSH, CDR2 LQKENI, per germline. J lost 3 bases, V lost 3 bases, and 5 bases had no gene match. This CDR3 spans 14 amino acids. CDR3 region: CASSPRQGVYEQYV. The CDR3 coding sequence is TGTGCCAGCTCACCTCGGCAGGGGGTCTACGAGCAGTACGTC.